This T cell receptor beta chain was sequenced for a study of T-cell reconstitution after alpha-beta-depleted transplantation in children. Trimming at V came to 6 bases and at J to 7 bases, leaving 10 bases not matched to a gene. The CDR3 length is 15 residues. TCRbeta library preparation incorporated unique molecular identifiers. One entry per CDR3 protein results from TCRdb running MiXCR on the PCR reads. Of 550,000 to 600,000 distinct CDR3 sequences listed, more than 20% are singletons. This clonotype originated in a boy under two years old who had a stem cell transplant for acute myeloid leukemia, so the T cells may come from the graft donor. This chain links TRBV12-3 or TRBV12-4 with TRBJ2-3; 10 bases map to TRBD2. Sequencing used PBMCs, mostly from graft donor cells, obtained 360 days after TCRalphabeta/CD19-depleted stem cell transplant. CDR3 sequence (DNA): TGTGCCAGCAGGACGAGCGGGGGGGCGAGGTATACGCAGTATTTT. This gives the protein CASRTSGGARYTQYF.